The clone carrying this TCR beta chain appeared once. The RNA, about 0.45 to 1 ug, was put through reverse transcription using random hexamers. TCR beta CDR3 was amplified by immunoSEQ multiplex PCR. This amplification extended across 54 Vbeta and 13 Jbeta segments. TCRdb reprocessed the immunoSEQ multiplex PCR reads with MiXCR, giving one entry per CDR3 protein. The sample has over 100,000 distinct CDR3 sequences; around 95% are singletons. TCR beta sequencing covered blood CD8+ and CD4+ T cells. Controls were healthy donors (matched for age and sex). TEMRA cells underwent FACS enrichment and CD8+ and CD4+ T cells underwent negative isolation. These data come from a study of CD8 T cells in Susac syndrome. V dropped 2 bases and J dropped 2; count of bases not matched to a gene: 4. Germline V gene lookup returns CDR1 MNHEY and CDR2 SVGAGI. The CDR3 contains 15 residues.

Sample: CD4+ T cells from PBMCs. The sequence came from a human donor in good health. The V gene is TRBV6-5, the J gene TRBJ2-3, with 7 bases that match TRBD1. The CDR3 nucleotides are TGTGCCAGCAGTTACCGGACAGGCCACACAGATACGCAGTATTTT. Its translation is CASSYRTGHTDTQYF.